These 26 T cell receptor beta chains originate from one sample sequenced in a study of CD8+ T cells in alopecia areata. Sequencing templates came from extracted RNA that was reverse transcribed into cDNA. Method: immunoSEQ multiplex PCR; TCRdb's copy keeps in-frame clones and lacks some. The data hold approximately 63,000 clones, with approximately 60% observed a single time. The sequenced sample was CD8+ T cells sorted from blood, obtained at week 0. The receptors come from a human donor with alopecia areata.

This clone was counted a few times. This sample also contains other DNA sequences that code for the same CDR3. The genes are TRBV4-3 and TRBJ2-7; 10 bases are a match to TRBD1. The V gene end was trimmed by 3 bases and the J gene end by 2 bases; junction bases not matched to a gene: 4. CDR1 is LGHNA and CDR2 is YSLEER in the germline V gene. The CDR3 runs to 15 residues. This chain's CDR3 is CASSHSGTGAYEQYF. The CDR3 coding sequence is TGCGCCAGCAGCCACTCCGGGACAGGGGCCTACGAGCAGTACTTC.

The V and J genes are TRBV7-3 and TRBJ2-7; a weak D match, TRBD2 (6 bases). The V gene's germline CDR1 is SGHTA and CDR2 FQGTGA. The CDR3 is made up of 14 amino acids. V lost 7 bases to trimming and J lost 0 bases, with 13 bases between them. The CDR3 coding sequence is TGTGCCAGCATCCTCGGGAGCCACTCCTACGAGCAGTACTTC. Translation: CASILGSHSYEQYF.

The table lists this clone with a few counts. V gene TRBV5-5 combines with J gene TRBJ2-6; perhaps TRBD1 as D (5 bases). Germline CDR1 is SGHKS and CDR2 is YYEKEE (reference sequence). Between the trimmed V and J ends, which lost 0 bases and 0 bases, there was a span of 10 bases. The CDR3 spans 17 residues. The DNA for the CDR3 is TGTGCCAGCAGCTTGGGACAGCCTAACTCTGGGGCCAACGTCCTGACTTTC. The encoded protein is CASSLGQPNSGANVLTF.

This clone has a handful of counts. The genes are TRBV18 and TRBJ1-1; D remains ambiguous. CDR1 KGHSH and CDR2 LQKENI come from the germline V gene. This CDR3 contains 15 residues. The V gene lost 3 bases and the J gene lost 4 bases, with 15 bases spanning the gap. CDR3 coding DNA: TGTGCCAGCTCACCTGCAGGTGGTATGGGCACTGAAGCTTTCTTT. Translation gives CASSPAGGMGTEAFF.

V and J are TRBV7-6 and TRBJ1-4; TRBD1 aligns across 8 bases. The CDR3 sequence is 16 residues long. The V and J ends lost 4 bases and 7 bases, in that order; junction bases with no gene match: 11. CDR1 and CDR2 from the germline V gene are SGHVS and FNYEAQ. CDR3 nucleotides: TGTGCCAGCAGCTCCAGTTCAGGGGGCGCGGGTGAAAAACTGTTTTTT. Protein product: CASSSSSGGAGEKLFF.

V is TRBV5-1 and J is TRBJ2-3, with D possibly TRBD2 on 6 matching bases. The CDR3 is 15 amino acids. Germline values: CDR1 SGHRS, CDR2 YFSETQ. The V end was cut by 2 bases, the J end by 0 bases, with 10 bases between. CDR3 amino acids: CASSFWGESTDTQYF. DNA for the CDR3: TGCGCCAGCAGCTTCTGGGGGGAGAGCACAGATACGCAGTATTTT.

This clone was seen more than once but under ten times. J is TRBJ1-1 and V is TRBV7-9; TRBD1 agrees at 12 bases. Germline values: CDR1 SEHNR, CDR2 FQNEAQ (reference sequence). Trimming took 5 bases from V and 1 from J; bases not matched to a gene: 5. The length of the CDR3 is 16 residues. The CDR3 DNA reads TGTGCCAGCAGCGCGGGGACAGGGGGCCCGAACACTGAAGCTTTCTTT. This gives the protein CASSAGTGGPNTEAFF. The full variable domain, in which reference TRBV7-9 and TRBJ1-1 provide the parts outside the CDR3, is DTGVSQNPRHKITKRGQNVTFRCDPISEHNRLYWYRQTLGQGPEFLTYFQNEAQLEKSRLLSDRFSAERPKGSFSTLEIQRTEQGDSAMYLCASSAGTGGPNTEAFFGQGTRLTVV.

This sequence joins TRBV5-6 and TRBJ2-7; the match to TRBD2 covers 9 bases. V dropped 5 bases and J dropped 6; count of bases not matched to a gene: 6. The germline V gene encodes CDR1 SGHDT and CDR2 YYEEEE. The CDR3 spans 13 residues. The CDR3 loop is CASRVAGDREQYF. CDR3 DNA sequence: TGTGCCAGCAGGGTAGCGGGAGATCGCGAGCAGTACTTC.

The chain links TRBV29-1 to TRBJ2-1; 10 nucleotides agree with TRBD2. The V gene's germline CDR1 is SQVTM and CDR2 ANQGSEA. This CDR3 comprises 13 residues. J lost 7 bases, V lost 7 bases, and 7 bases had no gene match. The CDR3: CSGIAGGPNEQFF. The CDR3 bases are TGCAGCGGAATAGCGGGAGGCCCGAATGAGCAGTTCTTC.

This chain joins TRBV9 and TRBJ2-5, with TRBD2 matching over 11 bases. The V segment lost 3 bases and the J segment 3 bases; nucleotides outside the gene matches: 7. CDR3 length: 16 residues. Germline loops: CDR1 SGDLS, CDR2 YYNGEE. The CDR3 nucleotides are TGTGCCAGCAGCGCCGGAATGGGACTAGCGGAAGAGACCCAGTACTTC. This encodes CASSAGMGLAEETQYF.

This chain uses TRBV30 with TRBJ2-7; 10 nucleotides agree with TRBD1. This CDR3 contains 12 residues. With 1 base clipped from V and 7 bases from J, the junction kept 1 base outside the gene matches. CDR1 and CDR2 (germline): GTSNPN, SVGIG (reference sequence). DNA for the CDR3: TGTGCCTGGAGTGGGACAGGGGGGGAGCAGTACTTC. It codes for CAWSGTGGEQYF.

This clone appeared a few times. The rearrangement joins TRBV10-3 to TRBJ2-1, with 10 bases aligning to TRBD2. Germline CDR1 ENHRY, CDR2 SYGVKD. The CDR3 is 16 amino acids. The junction had 14 bases not matched to a gene; V was cut back by 8 bases and J by 7 bases. For the CDR3, the DNA is TGTGCCATCGGGTTCCCAGCGGGAGGGCATTGGAATGAGCAGTTCTTC. This translates into CAIGFPAGGHWNEQFF.

The CDR3 region has the DNA TGTGCCAGCAGCGTAGATGAAGACAATGAGCAGTTCTTC. Its translation is CASSVDEDNEQFF. The chain combines TRBV9 with TRBJ2-1; D unresolved. Trimming took 0 bases from V and 5 from J, leaving 6 bases between them. The germline CDR1 and CDR2 sequences are SGDLS and YYNGEE. This CDR3 is 13 amino acids long.

This clone was detected a few times. V gene TRBV30 combines with J gene TRBJ2-1; D is unresolved. V was trimmed by 2 bases and J by 7 bases, leaving 12 bases between them. The CDR3 consists of 13 residues. CDR1 is GTSNPN and CDR2 is SVGIG in the germline V gene (reference sequence). The DNA for the CDR3 is TGTGCCTGGAGTCCGGCCCCATCTAATGAGCAGTTCTTC. Its translation is CAWSPAPSNEQFF.

This chain uses TRBV6-5 with TRBJ2-1, with unresolved D. The V gene lost 2 bases and the J gene lost 6 bases, with 11 bases spanning the gap. The CDR3 loop spans 14 amino acids. Germline lookup yields CDR1 MNHEY and CDR2 SVGAGI. CDR3 residues: CASSYRSFGNEQFF. CDR3 nucleotide sequence: TGTGCCAGCAGTTACCGATCTTTTGGCAATGAGCAGTTCTTC.

The chain uses TRBV27 and TRBJ2-7, with 7 bases matching TRBD1. The length of the CDR3 is 15 residues. Germline loops: CDR1 MNHEY, CDR2 SMNVEV (reference sequence). With 6 bases clipped from V and 5 bases from J, the junction kept 13 bases outside the gene matches. CDR3: CASSPTGLRVNEQYF. CDR3 nucleotides: TGTGCCAGCAGCCCGACAGGGTTGAGGGTCAACGAGCAGTACTTC.

This clone was counted only a few times. The chain combines TRBV11-3 with TRBJ1-5; TRBD1 agrees at 10 bases. The CDR3 contains 16 residues. V gave up 0 bases and J gave up 5 bases; unmatched junction bases: 4. Looked up from germline, CDR1 is SGHNT and CDR2 is YENEEA. The CDR3 DNA sequence: TGTGCCAGCAGCTTAGATCGGGACAGGGGAGATCAGCCCCAGCATTTT. It is translated as CASSLDRDRGDQPQHF. Full variable domain (rest looked up from reference TRBV11-3 and TRBJ1-5): EAGVVQSPRYKIIEKKQPVAFWCNPISGHNTLYWYLQNLGQGPELLIRYENEEAVDDSQLPKDRFSAERLKGVDSTLKIQPAELGDSAVYLCASSLDRDRGDQPQHFGDGTRLSIL.

The chain combines TRBV29-1 with TRBJ2-3; 7 positions agree with TRBD2. The CDR3 has 13 amino acids. Trimming at V came to 3 bases and at J to 2 bases, leaving 2 bases not matched to a gene. Germline CDR1 is SQVTM and CDR2 is ANQGSEA. This chain's CDR3 is CSVDLADTDTQYF. The CDR3 DNA sequence: TGCAGCGTTGACCTAGCGGACACAGATACGCAGTATTTT.

V usage is TRBV28 and J usage is TRBJ2-3; D gene unclear. V was pared by 5 bases and J by 2 bases, with 11 bases between. The CDR3 extends over 14 amino acids. Per germline, CDR1 MDHEN and CDR2 SYDVKM. The CDR3 reads CASSDPTPTDTQYF. The CDR3, as DNA: TGTGCCAGCAGTGACCCTACCCCCACAGATACGCAGTATTTT.

The chain links TRBV7-8 to TRBJ2-6; D gene uncertain. The CDR3 sequence is 19 residues long. Germline V lookup: CDR1 SGHVS, CDR2 FQNEAQ. Deletions cut 2 bases from V and 0 bases from J, with 17 bases between. CDR3 in amino acids: CASSLSVPSTISGANVLTF. For the CDR3, the DNA is TGTGCCAGCAGCTTATCAGTCCCTTCAACCATCTCTGGGGCCAACGTCCTGACTTTC.

The table lists this clone with a few counts. This rearrangement joins TRBV4-2 to TRBJ2-3; 9 bases agree with TRBD2. Germline V lookup: CDR1 LGHNA, CDR2 YNFKEQ. V gave up 4 bases and J gave up 1 base; unmatched junction bases: 0. The CDR3 has 14 residues. The CDR3 DNA sequence: TGTGCCAGCAGCCGGACTAGCGGCACAGATACGCAGTATTTT. This gives the protein CASSRTSGTDTQYF.

The chain combines TRBV4-1 with TRBJ2-3; D gene uncertain. In germline, CDR1 is MGHRA, CDR2 YSYEKL. The V end lost 0 bases, the J end lost 4 bases, and 5 bases lay between the germline ends. The CDR3 spans 13 residues. The CDR3 spells CASSQDSSDTQYF. For the CDR3, the DNA is TGCGCCAGCAGCCAAGATTCTTCAGATACGCAGTATTTT.

The V gene is TRBV19, the J gene TRBJ1-1; no reliable D call. The V and J ends lost 5 bases and 4 bases respectively, with 11 bases between them. The CDR3 spans 13 residues. Germline CDR1 and CDR2: LNHDA and SQIVND (reference sequence). The CDR3 here is CASSGDGITEAFF. The DNA for the CDR3 is TGTGCCAGTAGTGGGGATGGAATCACTGAAGCTTTCTTT.

CDR3 sequence (DNA): TGTGCCAGCAGCTTAGAAGACAGGGGGTCGTATGGCTACACCTTC. Translation gives CASSLEDRGSYGYTF. The chain employs TRBV7-9 and TRBJ1-2; 9 positions match TRBD1. This CDR3 has 15 residues. The trim removed 1 base at V and 5 bases at J, leaving 5 bases unmatched. CDR1 is SEHNR and CDR2 is FQNEAQ in the germline V gene (reference sequence).

The chain links TRBV10-3 to TRBJ2-4; perhaps TRBD2 as D (6 bases). This CDR3 region has 15 residues. Germline CDR1 reads ENHRY; CDR2 reads SYGVKD. With 2 bases removed from V and 5 bases from J, the gap between germline ends came to 13 bases. CDR3 bases: TGTGCCATCAGTGAGGGAGGGGCCGGGCAAAACATTCAGTACTTC. Protein product: CAISEGGAGQNIQYF.

The CDR3 sequence is CASSYGTNPSGETQYF. The CDR3 coding sequence is TGTGCCAGCAGTTACGGGACAAATCCCTCAGGAGAGACCCAGTACTTC. The rearrangement uses TRBV6-5 and TRBJ2-5; a possible D gene is TRBD1 (6 bases). In germline, CDR1 is MNHEY, CDR2 SVGAGI. The CDR3 is made up of 16 amino acids. The germline V and J ends were trimmed by 2 bases and 4 bases, with 17 bases remaining between them.